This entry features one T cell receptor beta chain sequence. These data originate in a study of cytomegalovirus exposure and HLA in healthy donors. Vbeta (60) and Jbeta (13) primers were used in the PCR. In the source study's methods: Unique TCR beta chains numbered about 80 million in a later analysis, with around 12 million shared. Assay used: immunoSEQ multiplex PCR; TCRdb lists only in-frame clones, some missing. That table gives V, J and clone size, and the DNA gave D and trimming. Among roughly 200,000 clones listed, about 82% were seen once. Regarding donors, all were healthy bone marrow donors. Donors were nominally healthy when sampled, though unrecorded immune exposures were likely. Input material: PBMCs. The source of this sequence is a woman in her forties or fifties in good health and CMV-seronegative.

The DNA for the CDR3 is TGTGCCTGGAGTGTACCTACAGGGTTAAGAGAGCAGTACTTC. Protein product: CAWSVPTGLREQYF. The V call is TRBV30, the J call TRBJ2-5, with D tentatively TRBD1 (6 bases). The CDR3 has 14 amino acids. V was cut by 0 bases and J by 11 bases, with 19 bases left in between. Germline-derived CDR1 and CDR2 are GTSNPN and SVGIG (reference sequence).